This entry lists 13 T cell receptor beta chains sequenced from one sample in a study of control samples from healthy donors and cancer patients. TCRdb's copy holds only in-frame clones and misses some; the assay was immunoSEQ multiplex PCR. The repertoire holds more than 60,000 clones, roughly 90% seen once, with over 8% in the top ten. The sequenced sample was PBMCs. The receptor set was obtained from a woman aged 45-65 years with colorectal cancer.

The chain uses TRBV27 and TRBJ1-5; 8 positions agree with TRBD1. The trim removed 3 bases at V and 2 bases at J, leaving 3 bases unmatched. The CDR3 totals 15 residues. Germline V gene lookup returns CDR1 MNHEY and CDR2 SMNVEV (reference sequence). The CDR3 bases are TGTGCCAGCAGTTTCCAGGGGGCTGGCAATCAGCCCCAGCATTTT. Residues: CASSFQGAGNQPQHF.

The chain is built from TRBV9 and TRBJ2-5, with 7 bases identical to TRBD1. Trimming removed 5 bases from V and 1 base from J; junction bases left unmatched: 8. CDR3 length equals 15 residues. Per germline, CDR1 SGDLS and CDR2 YYNGEE. CDR3 bases: TGTGCCAGCAGTCCCTCGGGACAGTTCCAAGAGACCCAGTACTTC. Protein sequence: CASSPSGQFQETQYF.

The J gene is TRBJ1-6, the V gene TRBV10-3; maybe TRBD1 (5 bases). Germline assignment: CDR1 ENHRY and CDR2 SYGVKD. This CDR3 is 14 amino acids long. V was shortened by 8 bases and J by 13 bases, with 21 bases between the two germline ends. The CDR3 sequence is CAIRPAGVEGPLHF. CDR3 in DNA: TGTGCCATCCGACCGGCGGGGGTGGAGGGTCCCCTCCACTTT.

The chain links TRBV19 to TRBJ2-3; D may correspond to TRBD1 or TRBD2 (6 bases each). Germline CDR1 reads LNHDA; CDR2 reads SQIVND (reference sequence). The CDR3 sequence is 16 residues long. The V end was cut by 2 bases, the J end by 2 bases, with 14 bases between. CDR3 residues: CASSISTGAYTDTQYF. In DNA form, the CDR3 reads TGTGCCAGTAGTATATCAACGGGGGCTTACACAGATACGCAGTATTTT.

The chain's CDR3 is CASSLAGYANTGELFF. The CDR3 DNA reads as TGTGCCAGCAGCTTAGCAGGTTACGCGAACACCGGGGAGCTGTTTTTT. V is TRBV7-2 and J is TRBJ2-2; D is undetermined. The CDR3 consists of 16 residues. Germline lookup yields CDR1 SGHTA and CDR2 FQGNSA. With 0 bases removed from V and 0 bases from J, the gap between germline ends came to 8 bases.

The chain links TRBV18 to TRBJ2-1, with TRBD1 matching 9 bases. Germline CDR1 and CDR2: KGHSH and LQKENI. The trim removed 5 bases at V and 2 bases at J, leaving 4 bases unmatched. The CDR3 extends over 15 amino acids. The DNA of the CDR3 is TGTGCCAGCTCAAGACAGGGGGGACCCTACAATGAGCAGTTCTTC. It encodes CASSRQGGPYNEQFF.

The CDR3 nucleotides read TGTGCCAGCAGTGATAGACAGTACACTGAAGCTTTCTTT. Residues: CASSDRQYTEAFF. The chain uses TRBV6-1 and TRBJ1-1; D perhaps matches TRBD1 (5 bases). Germline V gene lookup returns CDR1 MNHNS and CDR2 SASEGT. The CDR3 spans 13 residues. The germline V and J ends were trimmed by 3 bases and 3 bases, with 8 bases remaining between them.

The CDR3 coding sequence is TGTGCCAGCAGCGGTGGACAGTACTCTGGGGCCAACGTCCTGACTTTC. Translation: CASSGGQYSGANVLTF. J is TRBJ2-6 and V is TRBV9; D is possibly TRBD1 (6 bases). This CDR3 has 16 residues. The V end was cut by 3 bases, the J end by 0 bases, with 10 bases between. Germline V lookup: CDR1 SGDLS, CDR2 YYNGEE.

J is TRBJ1-6 and V is TRBV7-3, with TRBD1 matching 11 bases. Germline loops: CDR1 SGHTA, CDR2 FQGTGA. Trimming removed 5 bases from V and 6 bases from J; junction bases left unmatched: 6. This CDR3 comprises 16 residues. The CDR3 DNA reads TGTGCCAGCAGCCCGGGGACAGGGGGGCGTAATTCACCCCTCCACTTT. It codes for CASSPGTGGRNSPLHF.

The chain is built from TRBV3-1 (or the pseudogene TRBV3-2) and TRBJ1-1, with D unclear. The CDR3 has 13 residues. V was shortened by 5 bases and J by 1 base, with 8 bases between the two germline ends. Germline CDR1 reads LGHDT; CDR2 reads YNNKEL (reference sequence). The CDR3 nucleotides are TGTGCCAGCAGCGTAGCACGGAACACTGAAGCTTTCTTT. Amino acid sequence: CASSVARNTEAFF.

A single count supports this clone. The chain uses TRBV4-3 and TRBJ1-2; no definite D call. The CDR3 sequence is 14 residues long. Germline CDR1 LGHNA, CDR2 YSLEER. Trimming left V 0 bases short and J 8 bases short, with 13 bases between. The CDR3 protein is CASSQDGRKGGYTF. The CDR3, as DNA: TGCGCCAGCAGCCAAGACGGCCGAAAAGGGGGCTACACCTTC.

This chain uses TRBV5-1 with TRBJ2-3; 14 nucleotides line up with TRBD2. This CDR3 is built from 16 residues. After removal of 4 bases from V and 5 bases from J, the junction contained 6 bases not matched to a gene. From germline, CDR1 is SGHRS and CDR2 YFSETQ. The chain's CDR3 is CASSTGTSGGKDTQYF. The CDR3 DNA reads TGCGCCAGCAGCACGGGGACTAGCGGGGGTAAAGATACGCAGTATTTT.

The chain couples TRBV27 to TRBJ1-2; a possible D gene is TRBD1 (5 bases). The CDR3 totals 15 residues. The V gene lost 5 bases and the J gene lost 4 bases, with 17 bases spanning the gap. CDR1 is MNHEY, CDR2 SMNVEV, per germline (reference sequence). The CDR3 sequence is CASSPKDNPTYGYTF. The CDR3 bases are TGTGCCAGCAGTCCAAAGGACAACCCAACCTATGGCTACACCTTC.